This T cell receptor beta chain stems from a study of CD8 T cells in ankylosing spondylitis. The study, taken as a whole, reports: Earlier literature documents some of the motif variants in reactive arthritis synovial fluid and blood. A motif in TCR beta, a set of about 8 highly homologous variants, appeared characteristic of ankylosing spondylitis blood. Clones linked with disease were CD8+ and fairly uncommon in the peripheral blood.

Library preparation for TCR beta used quantitative 5'-RACE with molecular barcodes. In TCRdb, the 5' RACE reads were re-called with MiXCR into one record per CDR3 protein. The table has 200,000 to 250,000 distinct CDR3 sequences, under 12% seen once. This clonotype has a count of ten or more. Its cognate antigen is unknown. The germline V gene encodes CDR1 SNHLY and CDR2 FYNNEI. The CDR3 loop spans 12 amino acids. The ends were cut back, 6 bases at V and 2 bases at J, with 8 bases in the middle. V gene TRBV2 combines with J gene TRBJ2-7; possibly TRBD1 or TRBD2 for D (5 bases each). The sequence came from a male donor with ankylosing spondylitis or in good health (not recorded which). Sequencing used blood, either unsorted or a sorted T cell fraction (not recorded which). The CDR3 loop is CASRGDPYEQYF. Here the CDR3 DNA reads TGTGCCAGCAGGGGGGACCCCTACGAGCAGTACTTC.